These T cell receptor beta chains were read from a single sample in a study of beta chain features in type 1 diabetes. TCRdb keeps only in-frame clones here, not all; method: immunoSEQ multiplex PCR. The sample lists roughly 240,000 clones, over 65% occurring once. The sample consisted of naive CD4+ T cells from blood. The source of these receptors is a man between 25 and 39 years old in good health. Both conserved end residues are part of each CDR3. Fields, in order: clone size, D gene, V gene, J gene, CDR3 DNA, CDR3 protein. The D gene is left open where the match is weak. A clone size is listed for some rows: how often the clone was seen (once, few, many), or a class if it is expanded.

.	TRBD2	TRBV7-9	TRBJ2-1	TGTGCCAGCAGCTTAGTCGACTCTCGAGCGGGGCTTATTAATGAGCAGTTCTTC	CASSLVDSRAGLINEQFF
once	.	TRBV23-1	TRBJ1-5	TGCGCCAGCAGTCAGGCCGGGGTTTATAGCAATCAGCCCCAGCATTTT	CASSQAGVYSNQPQHF
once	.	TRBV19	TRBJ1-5	TGTGCCAGTAATACTGACAGGCTTCTCAATCAGCCCCAGCATTTT	CASNTDRLLNQPQHF
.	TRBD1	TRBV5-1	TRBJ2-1	TGCGCCAGCAGCTCGGGACAGGGGTACAATGAGCAGTTCTTC	CASSSGQGYNEQFF
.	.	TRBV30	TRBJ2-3	TGTGCCTGGAGTGTTGGCGGAGATACGCAGTATTTT	CAWSVGGDTQYF
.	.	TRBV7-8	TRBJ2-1	TGTGCCAGCAGCTTAGTGGGCAGCTCTAATGAGCAGTTCTTC	CASSLVGSSNEQFF
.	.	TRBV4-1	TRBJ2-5	TGCGCCAGCAGCCCCTTCGGGGTACAAGAGACCCAGTACTTC	CASSPFGVQETQYF
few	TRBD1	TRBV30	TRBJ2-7	TGTGCCTGGGGCCGGGACAGGGGCGAGCAGTACTTC	CAWGRDRGEQYF
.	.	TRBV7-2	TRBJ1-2	TGTGCCAGCAGCTTAGATGCGACGCCAGCCTATGGCTACACCTTC	CASSLDATPAYGYTF
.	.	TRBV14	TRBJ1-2	TGTGCCAGCAGCCAAGATATCTCCTATGGCTACACCTTC	CASSQDISYGYTF
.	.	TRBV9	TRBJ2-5	TGTGCCAGCAGCGCCGGACAGAACCAAGAGACCCAGTACTTC	CASSAGQNQETQYF
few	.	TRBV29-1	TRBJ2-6	TGCAGCGTTCTGGGTAACGGGGCCAACGTCCTGACTTTC	CSVLGNGANVLTF
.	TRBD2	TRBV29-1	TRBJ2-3	TGCAGCGTCCAGCGGGGTAACACAGATACGCAGTATTTT	CSVQRGNTDTQYF
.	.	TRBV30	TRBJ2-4	TGTGCCTGGAGGCGCGGAGGCAAACTCAAAAACATTCAGTACTTC	CAWRRGGKLKNIQYF
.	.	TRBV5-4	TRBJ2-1	TGTGCCAGCAGCTTGACTACGAGCTCCTACAATGAGCAGTTCTTC	CASSLTTSSYNEQFF
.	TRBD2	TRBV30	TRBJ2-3	TGTGCCTGGAGTGTCCAGGGAGGGACAGATACGCAGTATTTT	CAWSVQGGTDTQYF
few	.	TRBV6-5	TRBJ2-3	TGTGCCAGCAGTAGACAGGGCACAGATACGCAGTATTTT	CASSRQGTDTQYF
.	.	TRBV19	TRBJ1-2	TGTGCCAGTAGTATTCCGACCAACTATGGCTACACCTTC	CASSIPTNYGYTF
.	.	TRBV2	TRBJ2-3	TGTGCCAGCAGTGGAGGCATCACAGATACGCAGTATTTT	CASSGGITDTQYF
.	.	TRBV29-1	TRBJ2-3	TGCAGCGTCCAAGGGATGCGGGCTAGCACAGATACGCAGTATTTT	CSVQGMRASTDTQYF
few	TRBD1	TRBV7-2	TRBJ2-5	TGTGCCAGCAGCGGGACAGGCGGGTGGGAGACCCAGTACTTC	CASSGTGGWETQYF
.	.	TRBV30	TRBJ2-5	TGTGCCTGGAGCCATCTCCTCCAACGACGATGGGAGACCCAGTACTTC	CAWSHLLQRRWETQYF
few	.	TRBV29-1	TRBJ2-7	TGCAGCGTTGGAGGGGTCCCCTACGAGCAGTACTTC	CSVGGVPYEQYF
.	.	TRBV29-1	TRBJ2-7	TGCAGCGTTGGACAGCCAGGTAGAACCTACGAGCAGTACTTC	CSVGQPGRTYEQYF
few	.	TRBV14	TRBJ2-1	TGTGCCAGCAGAGCTAGCGCCCATGAGCAGTTCTTC	CASRASAHEQFF
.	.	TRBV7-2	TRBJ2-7	TGTGCCAGCAGCTTAGTACAGACGTACGAGCAGTACTTC	CASSLVQTYEQYF
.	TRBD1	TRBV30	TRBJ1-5	TGTGCCTGGAATGGACAGGGGGCGATTCGTAGCAATCAGCCCCAGCATTTT	CAWNGQGAIRSNQPQHF
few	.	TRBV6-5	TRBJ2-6	TGTGCCACCGAGTCTGGGGCCAACGTCCTGACTTTC	CATESGANVLTF
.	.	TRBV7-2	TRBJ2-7	TGTGCCAGCAGCTCCTATCCGGGACCAGCCTACGAGCAGTACTTC	CASSSYPGPAYEQYF
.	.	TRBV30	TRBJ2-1	TGTGCCCTGGATGGGGGGAGTCTCAATGAGCAGTTCTTC	CALDGGSLNEQFF
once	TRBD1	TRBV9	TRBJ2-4	TGTGCCAGCAGCGAAATTCCCGGGACAGGGACAAACATTCAGTACTTC	CASSEIPGTGTNIQYF
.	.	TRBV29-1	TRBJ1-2	TGCAGCGTTGGCAATGGCTACACCTTC	CSVGNGYTF
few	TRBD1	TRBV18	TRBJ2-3	TGTGCCAGCTCACTCTGGACAGGGAGGGATACGCAGTATTTT	CASSLWTGRDTQYF
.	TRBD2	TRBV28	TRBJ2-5	TGTGCCAGCGGAGAAGGCCGCTCCGGGACTAGCATAAGAGAGACCCAGTACTTC	CASGEGRSGTSIRETQYF
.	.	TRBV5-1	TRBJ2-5	TGCGCCAGCAGCCCAAATGGAGAGACCCAGTACTTC	CASSPNGETQYF
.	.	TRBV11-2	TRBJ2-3	TGTGCCAGCAGCTTAGCCTCAAACACAGATACGCAGTATTTT	CASSLASNTDTQYF
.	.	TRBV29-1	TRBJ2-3	TGCAGCGTTGAGGCCTCGGGGACAGATACGCAGTATTTT	CSVEASGTDTQYF
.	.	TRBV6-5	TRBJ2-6	TGTGCCAGCACTCACGCCTCCTCTGGGGCCAACGTCCTGACTTTC	CASTHASSGANVLTF
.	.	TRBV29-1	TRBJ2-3	TGCAGCGTGGCGACAGCGAGGCCGAGCACAGATACGCAGTATTTT	CSVATARPSTDTQYF
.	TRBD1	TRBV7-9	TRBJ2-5	TGTGCCAGCGGCCTACAGGGGGAAGAGACCCAGTACTTC	CASGLQGEETQYF
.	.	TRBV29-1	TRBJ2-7	TGCAGCGCTGGGACGGACCCCATTTCCGAGCAGTACTTC	CSAGTDPISEQYF
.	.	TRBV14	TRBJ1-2	TGTGCCAGCAGCCAAGAAAGAACAGGGAGGAGCTACTATGGCTACACCTTC	CASSQERTGRSYYGYTF
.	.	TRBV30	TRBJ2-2	TGTGCCTGGAGTGTTTCCACCGGGGAGCTGTTTTTT	CAWSVSTGELFF